The 16 T cell receptor beta chains given below trace back to one sample, sequenced in a study of T-cell reconstitution after alpha-beta-depleted transplantation in children. The library targeted TCRbeta and was prepared with unique molecular identifiers. One entry per CDR3 protein results from TCRdb running MiXCR on the PCR reads. The sample consists of about 110,000 distinct CDR3 sequences, 10% of them appearing once. The specimen comprised PBMCs, sampled before TCRalphabeta/CD19-depleted stem cell transplant. The receptors shown here come from a boy aged 2 to 9 with acute lymphoblastic leukemia, due to receive a stem cell transplant.

J is TRBJ1-1 and V is TRBV18; D not resolved. Trimming stripped 2 bases from V and 3 bases from J, with 10 bases between. The CDR3 extends over 14 amino acids. Germline V CDR1 and CDR2: KGHSH, LQKENI. The CDR3 reads CASSPMEGDTEAFF. The CDR3 nucleotides read TGTGCCAGCTCACCAATGGAGGGAGACACTGAAGCTTTCTTT.

This clonotype appeared many times. This sequence joins TRBV20-1 and TRBJ2-2, with 7 bases lining up with TRBD2. Germline V gene data show CDR1 as DFQATT and CDR2 as SNEGSKA (reference sequence). The CDR3 loop spans 15 amino acids. V lost 1 base, J lost 6 bases, and 8 bases stayed unmatched. CDR3 sequence (DNA): TGCAGTGCTAGAGCAAAACTAGCGTCCGCCGGGGAGCTGTTTTTT. Residues: CSARAKLASAGELFF.

This clonotype was found a few times. The gene calls are TRBV28 and TRBJ1-1, with 9 bases aligning to TRBD1. The CDR3 consists of 16 residues. V trimming: 2 bases; J trimming: 1 base; junction bases outside the gene matches: 5. Germline loops: CDR1 MDHEN, CDR2 SYDVKM. This CDR3 reads CASSLGVGQGNTEAFF. CDR3 coding DNA: TGTGCCAGCAGTTTAGGAGTGGGACAGGGGAACACTGAAGCTTTCTTT.

J is TRBJ2-1 and V is TRBV7-2; 8 bases are shared with TRBD2. Germline V gene lookup returns CDR1 SGHTA and CDR2 FQGNSA. The CDR3 loop spans 16 amino acids. The junction had 7 bases not matched to a gene; V was cut back by 2 bases and J by 4 bases. CDR3 sequence: CASSLSRSGGYNEQFF. The CDR3 bases are TGTGCCAGCAGCTTAAGTAGGAGCGGGGGATACAATGAGCAGTTCTTC.

This clonotype came up many times. The rearrangement joins TRBV7-9 to TRBJ2-7; 9 nucleotides agree with TRBD2. The V segment lost 3 bases and the J segment 2 bases; nucleotides outside the gene matches: 8. CDR1 SEHNR and CDR2 FQNEAQ come from the germline V gene (reference sequence). There are 16 residues in the CDR3. CDR3 amino acids: CASSFSGSRGAYEQYF. The CDR3 DNA follows: TGTGCCAGCAGCTTTAGCGGGAGTCGCGGGGCCTACGAGCAGTACTTC.

The chain carries TRBV29-1 and TRBJ1-1; 8 bases map to TRBD1. Germline-derived CDR1 and CDR2 are SQVTM and ANQGSEA. The CDR3 covers 14 residues. After removal of 7 bases from V and 3 bases from J, the junction contained 10 bases not matched to a gene. CDR3 region: CSGLTGQDYTEAFF. The CDR3 nucleotides read TGCAGCGGCTTAACGGGACAGGACTACACTGAAGCTTTCTTT.

This clonotype was counted a few times. The chain recombines TRBV5-1 with TRBJ2-3; 8 bases are shared with TRBD1. The CDR3 contains 17 residues. V lost 4 bases, J lost 0 bases, and 10 bases stayed unmatched. Germline-derived CDR1 and CDR2 are SGHRS and YFSETQ. CDR3 in DNA: TGCGCCAGCAGCCCGAGACCTGGACAGGGTAGCACAGATACGCAGTATTTT. Translation gives CASSPRPGQGSTDTQYF.

The chain is built from TRBV5-1 and TRBJ2-2; 9 nucleotides agree with TRBD1. Germline assignment: CDR1 SGHRS and CDR2 YFSETQ. Trimming removed 3 bases from V and 6 bases from J; junction bases left unmatched: 3. This CDR3 comprises 14 residues. CDR3: CASSSDRGSGELFF. The CDR3 DNA reads TGCGCCAGCAGCTCGGACAGGGGCTCCGGGGAGCTGTTTTTT. The whole variable domain, remainder taken from reference TRBV5-1 and TRBJ2-2, is KAGVTQTPRYLIKTRGQQVTLSCSPISGHRSVSWYQQTPGQGLQFLFEYFSETQRNKGNFPGRFSGRQFSNSRSEMNVSTLELGDSALYLCASSSDRGSGELFFGEGSRLTVL.

Concerning this clonotype: Compared with germline, one end of the junction differs, possibly owing to a read error. V usage is TRBV6-1 and J usage is TRBJ2-5; 7 nucleotides match TRBD1. Germline V gene sequence: CDR1 MNHNS, CDR2 SASEGT. CDR3 length: 14 amino acids. The CDR3: CASSPTGTQEAQYF. The CDR3 bases are TGTGCCAGCAGCCCGACAGGGACACAAGAGGCCCAGTACTTC.

The V call is TRBV5-1, the J call TRBJ1-3; no reliable D call. V lost 6 bases, J lost 0 bases, and 7 bases lay in between. CDR1 is SGHRS and CDR2 is YFSETQ in the germline V gene. This CDR3 contains 13 residues. CDR3 region: CASTIGSGNTIYF. The CDR3 DNA is TGCGCCAGCACAATAGGCTCTGGAAACACCATATATTTT.

This clonotype was detected only a few times. The rearrangement uses TRBV3-1 and TRBJ2-1; D may correspond to TRBD1 or TRBD2 (5 bases each). With 3 bases removed from V and 9 bases from J, the gap between germline ends came to 15 bases. Germline V gives CDR1 LGHDT, CDR2 YNNKEL (reference sequence). The CDR3 extends over 14 amino acids. CDR3 DNA sequence: TGTGCCAGCAGCCAGCTCCCCTCCGGGACTGAGCAGTTCTTC. It specifies CASSQLPSGTEQFF.

Many counts were recorded for this clonotype. The chain recombines TRBV5-1 with TRBJ1-2; no firm D call. Germline assignment: CDR1 SGHRS and CDR2 YFSETQ. This CDR3 region has 13 residues. The ends were cut back, 1 base at V and 1 base at J, with 5 bases in the middle. CDR3 protein: CASSLSVNYGYTF. The CDR3 coding sequence is TGCGCCAGCAGCTTGTCTGTTAACTATGGCTACACCTTC.

This clonotype was seen only a few times. V and J are TRBV27 and TRBJ2-3, with 8 bases fitting TRBD1. J was trimmed by 4 bases and V by 7 bases; bases with no gene match: 4. Looked up from germline, CDR1 is MNHEY and CDR2 is SMNVEV (reference sequence). This CDR3 is 13 amino acids long. The CDR3 protein is CASTEDRADTQYF. The CDR3 DNA follows: TGTGCCAGCACCGAGGACAGGGCAGATACGCAGTATTTT.

This clonotype was seen many times. This chain connects TRBV3-1 to TRBJ2-3; no definite D call. The CDR3 is made up of 12 amino acids. The V end was cut by 7 bases, the J end by 3 bases, with 8 bases between. CDR1 is LGHDT and CDR2 is YNNKEL in the germline V gene (reference sequence). CDR3 in amino acids: CASTSVTDTQYF. The CDR3 DNA reads TGTGCCAGCACGAGCGTGACAGATACGCAGTATTTT.

This clonotype was found a few times. CDR3 nucleotides: TGTGCCAGCAGCCCCCCGGTCGCGGGGGCTGAAGCTTTCTTT. Amino acids: CASSPPVAGAEAFF. The chain joins TRBV7-9 to TRBJ1-1, with a tentative D call TRBD1 (5 bases). Germline CDR1 reads SEHNR; CDR2 reads FQNEAQ (reference sequence). V was shortened by 5 bases and J by 6 bases, with 16 bases between the two germline ends. The CDR3 runs 14 residues.

This clonotype has a count of ten or more. The chain employs TRBV5-1 and TRBJ2-7, with D hard to call. Trimming took 3 bases from V and 0 from J, leaving 7 bases between them. Germline CDR1 is SGHRS and CDR2 is YFSETQ. This CDR3 spans 13 amino acids. The DNA for the CDR3 is TGCGCCAGCAGCTCCACGACCTCCTACGAGCAGTACTTC. Translating it yields CASSSTTSYEQYF.